Included here is one T cell receptor (beta chain) sequence, with context. The sample originates from a study of blood T cell repertoires in COVID-19. Study summary: Italy, Spain and the United States were the sources of the convalescent and acute COVID-19 samples. T cells, B-cell-depleted T cells, or PBMCs supplied cDNA or gDNA.

In the original processing: Nucleated cell counts were estimated from reference gene primer amplification. Produced via immunoSEQ multiplex PCR; TCRdb's table is partial and in-frame only. V and J calls and clone size are those listed in that table; D and trimming were worked out from the DNA. The data contain about 520,000 clones, around 85% of them seen just once; the ten biggest clones take up approximately 2.9%. The sample taken for sequencing was peripheral blood. The receptor was derived from a human donor in a cohort sampled during active COVID-19.

CDR3 in amino acids: CASSSFTGGPNQPQHF. The CDR3 nucleotides read TGTGCCAGCAGCTCCTTCACGGGGGGGCCCAATCAGCCCCAGCATTTT. V gene TRBV7-3 combines with J gene TRBJ1-5, with a weak D call TRBD1 (6 bases). Germline V gene lookup returns CDR1 SGHTA and CDR2 FQGTGA. V shed 4 bases and J shed 3 bases, with 16 bases lying between them. CDR3 size: 16 residues.